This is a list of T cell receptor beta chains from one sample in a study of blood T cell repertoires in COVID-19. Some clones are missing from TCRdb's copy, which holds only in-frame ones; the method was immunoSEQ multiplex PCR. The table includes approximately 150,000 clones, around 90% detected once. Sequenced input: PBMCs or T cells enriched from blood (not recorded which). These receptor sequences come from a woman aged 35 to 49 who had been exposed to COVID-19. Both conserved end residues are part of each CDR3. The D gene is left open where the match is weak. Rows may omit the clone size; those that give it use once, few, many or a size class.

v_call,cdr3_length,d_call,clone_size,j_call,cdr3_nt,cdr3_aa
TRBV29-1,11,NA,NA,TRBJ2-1,TGCAGCGTTGTTGGGGGGAATGAGCAGTTCTTC,CSVVGGNEQFF
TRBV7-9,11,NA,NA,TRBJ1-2,TGTGCCAGCAGTGGGAGTCGTGGCTACACCTTC,CASSGSRGYTF
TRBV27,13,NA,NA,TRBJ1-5,TGTGCCAGCAGTTTGGGCTACAATCAGCCCCAGCATTTT,CASSLGYNQPQHF
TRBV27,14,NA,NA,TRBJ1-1,TGTGCCAGCAGTTTAGGGGCCCCGAACACTGAAGCTTTCTTT,CASSLGAPNTEAFF
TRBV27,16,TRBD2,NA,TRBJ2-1,TGTGCCAGCATCCCAGCCGGGACTAGTGCGCCTAATGAGCAGTTCTTC,CASIPAGTSAPNEQFF
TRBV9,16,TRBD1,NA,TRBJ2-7,TGTGCCAGCAGCGTAGGTCCGAGGTTACAGGGGGCGATTAAGTACTTC,CASSVGPRLQGAIKYF
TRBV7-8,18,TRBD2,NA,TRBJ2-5,TGTGCCAGCAGCCAAGACCCCACGGGGGGGGACCCGCAAGAGACCCAGTACTTC,CASSQDPTGGDPQETQYF
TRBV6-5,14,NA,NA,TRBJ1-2,TGTGCCAGCAGTCCTGGACAGCGGCCCCCGGGCTACACCTTC,CASSPGQRPPGYTF
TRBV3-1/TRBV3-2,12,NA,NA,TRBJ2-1,TGTGCCAGCAGCATCCTGAGGAATGAGCAGTTCTTC,CASSILRNEQFF
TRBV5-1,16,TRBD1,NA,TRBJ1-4,TGCGCCAGCAGCTTCGAAACAGGGGGCCAAGATGAAAAACTGTTTTTT,CASSFETGGQDEKLFF
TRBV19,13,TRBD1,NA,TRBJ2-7,TGTGCCAGTAGAGACAGGGGTCTCTACGAGCAGTACTTC,CASRDRGLYEQYF
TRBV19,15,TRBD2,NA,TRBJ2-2,TGTGCCAGTAATGTAGCGGGAGGTAACACCGGGGAGCTGTTTTTT,CASNVAGGNTGELFF
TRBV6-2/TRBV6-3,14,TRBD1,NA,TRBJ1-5,TGTGCCAGCAGTAACGAGAGACAGGGGCAGCCCCAGCATTTT,CASSNERQGQPQHF
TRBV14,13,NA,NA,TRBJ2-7,TGTGCCAGCAGCCAAGCCTACTCGCGCGAGCAGTACTTC,CASSQAYSREQYF
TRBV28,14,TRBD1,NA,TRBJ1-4,TGTGCCAGCAGTTCCTGGACAGGGGATGAAAAACTGTTTTTT,CASSSWTGDEKLFF
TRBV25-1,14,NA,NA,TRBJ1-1,TGTGCCAGCAGTGGGTTTAACTACCCCACTGAAGCTTTCTTT,CASSGFNYPTEAFF
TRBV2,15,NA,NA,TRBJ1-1,TGTGCCAGCAGTGAAACTTCTGGGGGGAGGGGTGAAGCTTTCTTT,CASSETSGGRGEAFF
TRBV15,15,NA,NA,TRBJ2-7,TGTGCCACCAGCAGGATAAGGACAGTAGGCTACGAGCAGTACTTC,CATSRIRTVGYEQYF
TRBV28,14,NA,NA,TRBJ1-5,TGTGCCAGCAGTTTTAGGGGTGGCAATCAGCCCCAGCATTTT,CASSFRGGNQPQHF
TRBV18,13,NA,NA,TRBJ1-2,TGTGCCAGCTCCCCGGGAGGTATCTATGGCTACACCTTC,CASSPGGIYGYTF
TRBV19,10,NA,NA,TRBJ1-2,TGTGCCAGTCTGGGAGGTGGCTACACCTTC,CASLGGGYTF
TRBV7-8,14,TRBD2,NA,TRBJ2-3,TGTGCCAGCAGCTTAAAAGGACTAGCAGATACGCAGTATTTT,CASSLKGLADTQYF
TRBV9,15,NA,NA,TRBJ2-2,TGTGCCAGCAGCGTAGTTGCGGCGAACACCGGGGAGCTGTTTTTT,CASSVVAANTGELFF
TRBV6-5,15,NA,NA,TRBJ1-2,TGTGCCAGCAGGAGCGCGGGGCAGACCCTATATGGCTACACCTTC,CASRSAGQTLYGYTF
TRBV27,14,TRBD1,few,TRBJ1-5,TGTGCCAGCAGTCTAGGACAGGGTAGCCAGCCCCAGCATTTT,CASSLGQGSQPQHF
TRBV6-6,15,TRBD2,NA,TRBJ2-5,TGTGCCAGCAGTTCCGGGACTAGTCATCGAGAGACCCAGTACTTC,CASSSGTSHRETQYF
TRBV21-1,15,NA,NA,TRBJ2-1,TGTGCCAGATGGTACGACGGGAGGGTCGGAAATGAGCAGTTCTTC,CARWYDGRVGNEQFF
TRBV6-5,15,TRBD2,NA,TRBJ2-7,TGTGCCAGCAGTTACACTAGCGCCGGATCTTACGAGCAGTACTTC,CASSYTSAGSYEQYF
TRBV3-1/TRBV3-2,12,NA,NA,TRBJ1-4,TGTGCCAGCAGCTCGCGTTCTGAAAAACTGTTTTTT,CASSSRSEKLFF
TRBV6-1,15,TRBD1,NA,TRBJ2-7,TGTGCCAGCAGTTCTATGGGACAGCAGCCCTACGAGCAGTACTTC,CASSSMGQQPYEQYF
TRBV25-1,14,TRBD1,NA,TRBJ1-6,TGTGCCAGCAACAAAGGGACAGGATACTCACCCCTCCACTTT,CASNKGTGYSPLHF
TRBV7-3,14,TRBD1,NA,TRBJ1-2,TGTGCCAGCAGCCAGACAGGGGGGAAGTATGGCTACACCTTC,CASSQTGGKYGYTF
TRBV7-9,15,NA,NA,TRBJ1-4,TGTGCCAGCAGCCTAGGAGGAGGTGTAGGTGAAAAACTGTTTTTT,CASSLGGGVGEKLFF
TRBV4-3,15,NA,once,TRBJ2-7,TGCGCCAGCAGCCAAGATCGCCAGGCCTCCTACGAGCAGTACTTC,CASSQDRQASYEQYF
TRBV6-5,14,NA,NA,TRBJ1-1,TGTGCCAGCAGTTCCCTCGGCCCGGGGACTGAAGCTTTCTTT,CASSSLGPGTEAFF